These 10 T cell receptor beta chains came from one sample sequenced in a study of PD-L1 blockade in urothelial cancer. Only in-frame clones appear in the TCRdb table, and some are missing; sequencing was by immunoSEQ multiplex PCR. The sample includes 56,000 or so clones, more than 70% seen only once; the top ten take roughly 2.8%. Source: PBMCs, taken around atezolizumab (anti-PD-L1) treatment. The receptors shown here come from a man in his forties or fifties with urothelial cancer.

The gene calls are TRBV27 and TRBJ2-1; D unclear. CDR1 and CDR2 (germline): MNHEY, SMNVEV (reference sequence). This CDR3 has 15 amino acids. V lost 2 bases, J lost 6 bases, and 14 bases lay in between. CDR3 sequence: CASSLGSRVGNEQFF. CDR3 DNA: TGTGCCAGCAGTTTAGGCAGCCGGGTAGGCAATGAGCAGTTCTTC.

The chain recombines TRBV13 with TRBJ1-1; 7 bases agree with TRBD1. The CDR3 totals 16 residues. Germline V gene data show CDR1 as PRHDT and CDR2 as FYEKMQ (reference sequence). After removal of 5 bases from V and 0 bases from J, the junction contained 9 bases not matched to a gene. The CDR3 DNA sequence: TGTGCCAGCAGCCCCACCTCCGGGACAGTGAACACTGAAGCTTTCTTT. Translating gives CASSPTSGTVNTEAFF.

The chain joins TRBV2 to TRBJ1-2, with TRBD1 identical over 8 bases. The V segment lost 0 bases and the J segment 4 bases; nucleotides outside the gene matches: 1. Germline-derived CDR1 and CDR2 are SNHLY and FYNNEI. The CDR3 contains 14 residues. DNA of the CDR3: TGTGCCAGCAGTGAAGCGGGGACAGGCTATGGCTACACCTTC. It specifies CASSEAGTGYGYTF.

This rearrangement joins TRBV27 to TRBJ2-3; TRBD1 matches at 8 bases. The CDR3 spans 16 residues. CDR1 and CDR2 from the germline V gene are MNHEY and SMNVEV (reference sequence). J lost 4 bases, V lost 5 bases, and 11 bases had no gene match. CDR3 protein: CASSPRTGSISDTQYF. CDR3 nucleotide sequence: TGTGCCAGCAGTCCGCGGACAGGGAGTATTTCAGATACGCAGTATTTT.

This clone was seen a handful of times. The chain recombines TRBV11-2 with TRBJ1-2; D is unresolved. CDR1 is SGHAT, CDR2 FQNNGV, per germline. V lost 5 bases to trimming and J lost 4 bases, with 11 bases between them. The CDR3 runs to 13 residues. CDR3 nucleotides: TGTGCCAGCAGCCCTACGGGTGGCTATGGCTACACCTTC. Translated: CASSPTGGYGYTF.

The genes are TRBV5-6 and TRBJ1-2; 9 nucleotides agree with TRBD1. Trimming removed 5 bases from V and 6 bases from J; junction bases left unmatched: 5. Germline V gene lookup returns CDR1 SGHDT and CDR2 YYEEEE. This CDR3 comprises 13 residues. CDR3 residues: CASRITGGHGYTF. CDR3 DNA sequence: TGTGCCAGCAGAATAACAGGGGGCCATGGCTACACCTTC.

The rearrangement uses TRBV7-2 and TRBJ2-7; D not resolved. The CDR3 extends over 11 amino acids. Trimming shortened V by 5 bases and J by 2 bases, and 4 bases separated the two germline ends. CDR1 SGHTA and CDR2 FQGNSA come from the germline V gene. This chain's CDR3 is CASSPAYEQYF. DNA of the CDR3: TGTGCCAGCAGCCCGGCCTACGAGCAGTACTTC.

This clone was detected only once. V gene TRBV5-4 combines with J gene TRBJ2-4; 15 nucleotides line up with TRBD2. The V segment lost 0 bases and the J segment 7 bases; nucleotides outside the gene matches: 11. The CDR3 consists of 19 residues. Per the germline V gene, CDR1 is SGHNT and CDR2 is YYREEE (reference sequence). In DNA form, the CDR3 reads TGTGCCAGCAGCTTGGGGGCCCCGGGACTAGCGGGAGGAGGGAACATTCAGTACTTC. Amino acids: CASSLGAPGLAGGGNIQYF.

This chain uses TRBV29-1 with TRBJ1-2, with TRBD1 matching 12 bases. Germline V gene data show CDR1 as SQVTM and CDR2 as ANQGSEA. Unmatched junction bases numbered 8, after V lost 3 bases and J lost 0 bases. This CDR3 spans 17 amino acids. The CDR3 here is CSVDSRDRGRTNYGYTF. CDR3 coding DNA: TGCAGCGTTGATTCCCGGGACAGGGGGCGAACTAACTATGGCTACACCTTC.

As DNA, the CDR3 is TGCGCCAGTACAGGGAGCACTGAAGCTTTCTTT. Residues: CASTGSTEAFF. V and J are TRBV5-1 and TRBJ1-1, with D tentatively TRBD1 (6 bases). Germline CDR1 SGHRS, CDR2 YFSETQ. V was shortened by 8 bases and J by 4 bases, with 9 bases between the two germline ends. The CDR3 sequence is 11 residues long. Full variable domain (rest looked up from reference TRBV5-1 and TRBJ1-1): KAGVTQTPRYLIKTRGQQVTLSCSPISGHRSVSWYQQTPGQGLQFLFEYFSETQRNKGNFPGRFSGRQFSNSRSEMNVSTLELGDSALYLCASTGSTEAFFGQGTRLTVV.